What follows are 32 T cell receptor beta chains derived from one specimen sequenced in a study of identical twins. TCRdb itself ran the 5' RACE reads through MiXCR, one entry per CDR3 protein. This sample has 600,000 to 850,000 distinct CDR3 sequences, with 15% to 20% found just once. The same sample was also studied in work on T cells expressing NK-cell markers.

Source material: PBMCs. The source of these receptors is a woman aged 18-29 years in good health.

The chain carries TRBV6-2 or TRBV6-3 and TRBJ2-5; a possible D gene is TRBD1 (5 bases). The CDR3 totals 14 residues. Between the trimmed V and J ends, which lost 10 bases and 2 bases, there was a span of 17 bases. Looked up from germline, CDR1 is MNHEY and CDR2 is SVGEGT. The CDR3 DNA follows: TGTGCCACCAAAGACAGAAACGAACAAGAGACCCAGTACTTC. Protein sequence: CATKDRNEQETQYF.

The CDR3 DNA is TGTGCCAGCAGCCAAGATGAGGTGGGAGGCTACACCTTC. Protein sequence: CASSQDEVGGYTF. The gene calls are TRBV3-1 and TRBJ1-2; D not certain. This CDR3 is built from 13 residues. The germline gives CDR1 LGHDT, CDR2 YNNKEL (reference sequence). V lost 0 bases to trimming and J lost 8 bases, with 10 bases between them.

The J gene is TRBJ2-7, the V gene TRBV10-1; 7 bases align to TRBD2. From germline, CDR1 is WNHNN and CDR2 SYGVQD (reference sequence). V was clipped by 10 bases and J by 7 bases; unmatched bases: 16. CDR3 length: 14 residues. The CDR3: CATPGSGPLREQYF. The CDR3 DNA reads as TGCGCCACCCCGGGTAGCGGGCCCCTTAGAGAGCAGTACTTC.

The CDR3 DNA follows: TGTGCCAGCAGCGTGGACAGGGGTGGAAACACCATATATTTT. Translation gives CASSVDRGGNTIYF. The V and J genes are TRBV9 and TRBJ1-3; 9 bases match TRBD1. The CDR3 extends over 14 amino acids. The V gene's germline CDR1 is SGDLS and CDR2 YYNGEE. The V gene end was trimmed by 2 bases and the J gene end by 3 bases; junction bases not matched to a gene: 0.

The table lists this clonotype with a few counts. This chain joins TRBV12-3 or TRBV12-4 and TRBJ2-7, with 8 bases fitting TRBD1. The V segment lost 5 bases and the J segment 0 bases; nucleotides outside the gene matches: 6. The CDR3 is made up of 15 amino acids. The CDR3 bases are TGTGCCAGCAGTGTTGGACAGGGAGGCTCCTACGAGCAGTACTTC. It codes for CASSVGQGGSYEQYF.

The rearrangement links TRBV6-2 or TRBV6-3 to TRBJ2-1, with D tentatively TRBD2 (6 bases). V was trimmed by 10 bases and J by 1 base, leaving 23 bases between them. The CDR3 covers 17 residues. Germline-derived CDR1 and CDR2 are MNHEY and SVGEGT. The DNA for the CDR3 is TGTGCCATACACGGAGGGGATCCTAAAAGTTCCTACAATGAGCAGTTCTTC. This codes for CAIHGGDPKSSYNEQFF.

This clonotype was recorded a few times. The CDR3 region is CASSLRTEMGGPQPQHF. CDR3 coding DNA: TGTGCCAGCAGCCTAAGGACAGAAATGGGAGGGCCTCAGCCCCAGCATTTT. The chain carries TRBV7-2 and TRBJ1-5, with D perhaps matching TRBD1 (6 bases). Looked up from germline, CDR1 is SGHTA and CDR2 is FQGNSA. V was clipped by 5 bases and J by 6 bases, with 23 bases between them. The CDR3 totals 17 residues.

This clonotype has more than one count but fewer than ten. The J gene is TRBJ2-7, the V gene TRBV5-5; 8 nucleotides line up with TRBD2. V shed 2 bases, J shed 0 bases, and the junction held 10 bases outside the gene matches. Germline V lookup: CDR1 SGHKS, CDR2 YYEKEE (reference sequence). The CDR3 loop spans 17 amino acids. CDR3 region: CASSFGLAGRDSYEQYF. For the CDR3, the DNA is TGTGCCAGCAGCTTCGGCCTAGCGGGCAGAGACTCCTACGAGCAGTACTTC.

The chain employs TRBV7-2 and TRBJ2-7, with D unresolved. CDR1 is SGHTA and CDR2 is FQGNSA in the germline V gene. There are 14 residues in the CDR3. V was pared by 4 bases and J by 6 bases, with 16 bases between. This CDR3 reads CASSWKVSGGEQYF. The CDR3 bases are TGTGCCAGCAGCTGGAAGGTGTCAGGCGGCGAGCAGTACTTC.

In this sample, this clonotype turned up a few times. The genes are TRBV27 and TRBJ2-7; D may be TRBD1 (5 bases). Germline V lookup: CDR1 MNHEY, CDR2 SMNVEV (reference sequence). The CDR3 has 15 residues. V lost 2 bases and J lost 0, with 11 bases in between. The CDR3 DNA is TGTGCCAGCAGTTTACGTGGGGCCCTCTCCTACGAGCAGTACTTC. Protein sequence: CASSLRGALSYEQYF.

This chain uses TRBV12-3 or TRBV12-4 with TRBJ2-3; TRBD2 aligns across 11 bases. CDR3 length equals 18 residues. Trimming cost V 4 bases and J 1 base; bases outside gene matches: 10. CDR3 DNA: TGTGCCAGCAGTTGGGTAGCGGGAGGGACAAGCGGCACAGATACGCAGTATTTT. Its protein product is CASSWVAGGTSGTDTQYF.

This clonotype was counted a few times. This chain joins TRBV20-1 and TRBJ2-7; TRBD1 might be the D (5 bases). The CDR3 covers 12 residues. Germline loops: CDR1 DFQATT, CDR2 SNEGSKA (reference sequence). The germline V and J ends were trimmed by 4 bases and 6 bases, with 13 bases remaining between them. In DNA, the CDR3 is TGCAGTGCTACGGCAGGGAAGGGCGAGCAGTACTTC. Protein product: CSATAGKGEQYF.

This clonotype has more than one count but fewer than ten. The chain joins TRBV2 to TRBJ2-2; D may correspond to TRBD1 or TRBD2 (5 bases each). Per germline, CDR1 SNHLY and CDR2 FYNNEI. Trimming left V 8 bases short and J 2 bases short, with 12 bases between. The CDR3 runs to 14 residues. The CDR3 loop reads CASVRGPNTGELFF. The CDR3 DNA reads as TGTGCCAGCGTCCGGGGACCTAACACCGGGGAGCTGTTTTTT.

This clonotype was observed a handful of times. A read error may account for a junction end that differs from germline. This chain links TRBV6-5 with TRBJ2-1, with 9 bases identical to TRBD2. Germline values: CDR1 MNHEY, CDR2 SVGAGI. There are 18 residues in the CDR3. The CDR3 reads CASSYHMSGGSRWGEQFF. CDR3 DNA sequence: TGCGCCAGCAGTTACCACATGAGCGGGGGGAGTAGGTGGGGTGAGCAGTTCTTC.

The rearrangement links TRBV10-3 to TRBJ2-1, with TRBD1 matching over 10 bases. Germline CDR1 and CDR2: ENHRY and SYGVKD. The CDR3 is 14 amino acids. The ends lost 6 bases at V and 7 bases at J; junction bases unmatched: 6. CDR3 coding DNA: TGTGCCATCAGCGAGACAGGGGGCTATAATGAGCAGTTCTTC. Its translation is CAISETGGYNEQFF.

This clonotype was seen repeatedly, ten times or more. This chain links TRBV7-2 with TRBJ2-1; 10 nucleotides agree with TRBD2. V trimming: 5 bases; J trimming: 1 base; junction bases outside the gene matches: 2. Germline values: CDR1 SGHTA, CDR2 FQGNSA. The CDR3 runs to 15 residues. The CDR3 loop reads CASSGLAASYNEQFF. CDR3 nucleotide sequence: TGTGCCAGCAGCGGACTAGCGGCATCCTACAATGAGCAGTTCTTC.

The V and J genes are TRBV6-1 and TRBJ1-1; D is unclear. The CDR3 totals 11 residues. V lost 9 bases, J lost 5 bases, and 10 bases lay in between. Germline CDR1 is MNHNS and CDR2 is SASEGT. CDR3 bases: TGTGCCAGTCAGCGGCGGACTGAAGCTTTCTTT. Residues: CASQRRTEAFF.

The V and J genes are TRBV4-3 and TRBJ2-7, with 10 nucleotides matching TRBD2. CDR1 and CDR2 from the germline V gene are LGHNA and YSLEER. There are 16 residues in the CDR3. The junction had 7 bases not matched to a gene; V was cut back by 4 bases and J by 1 base. The chain's CDR3 is CASSPSLAGDSYEQYF. The CDR3 nucleotides read TGCGCCAGCAGCCCTAGCCTAGCGGGAGATTCCTACGAGCAGTACTTC.

This clonotype was seen more than once but under ten times. V is TRBV7-2 and J is TRBJ2-7; D is undetermined. This CDR3 is built from 15 residues. CDR1 and CDR2 from the germline V gene are SGHTA and FQGNSA. Between the trimmed V and J ends, which lost 0 bases and 5 bases, there was a span of 14 bases. Here the CDR3 reads CASSLAFATFHEQYF. The CDR3 DNA follows: TGTGCCAGCAGCTTAGCGTTCGCCACGTTCCACGAGCAGTACTTC.

This chain's CDR3 is CASRLEVQANPEAFF. The CDR3 DNA reads TGTGCAAGTCGCTTAGAGGTACAAGCCAACCCTGAAGCTTTCTTT. The rearrangement joins TRBV12-2 to TRBJ1-1. TRBV12-2 is described as a pseudogene. CDR3 length: 15 amino acids.

The rearrangement uses TRBV5-1 and TRBJ2-5, with D possibly matching TRBD2 (6 bases). The V gene lost 3 bases and the J gene lost 6 bases, with 21 bases spanning the gap. In germline, CDR1 is SGHRS, CDR2 YFSETQ. This CDR3 has 16 residues. CDR3 sequence (DNA): TGCGCCAGCAGCTGGAATCCGGGACTGGGGGGACAGACCCAGTACTTC. It translates to CASSWNPGLGGQTQYF.

This clonotype was observed a handful of times. The chain has TRBV5-5 and TRBJ2-1, with 12 bases aligning to TRBD2. The CDR3 extends over 16 amino acids. The J segment lost 4 bases and the V segment lost 4 bases, leaving 6 bases of the junction unmatched. Germline V gives CDR1 SGHKS, CDR2 YYEKEE (reference sequence). The CDR3 DNA is TGTGCCAGCAGCCATCCCGGGACTAGCGGGTACAATGAGCAGTTCTTC. Translating it yields CASSHPGTSGYNEQFF.

This clonotype was observed a handful of times. J is TRBJ2-7 and V is TRBV29-1; 8 bases align to TRBD1. Germline V gene sequence: CDR1 SQVTM, CDR2 ANQGSEA. CDR3 size: 13 residues. V shed 2 bases, J shed 1 base, and the junction held 1 base outside the gene matches. CDR3 residues: CSVERDRSYEQYF. The CDR3 bases are TGCAGCGTTGAACGGGACAGGTCCTACGAGCAGTACTTC.

This rearrangement joins TRBV6-1 to TRBJ2-3; 11 bases are a match to TRBD1. This CDR3 is built from 16 residues. Germline CDR1 is MNHNS and CDR2 is SASEGT. The V gene end was trimmed by 6 bases and the J gene end by 3 bases; junction bases not matched to a gene: 8. CDR3 residues: CASSRPGTGGTDTQYF. CDR3 sequence (DNA): TGTGCCAGCAGCCGCCCCGGGACAGGGGGTACAGATACGCAGTATTTT.

This clonotype was recorded a few times. This sequence joins TRBV29-1 and TRBJ2-3, with a tentative D call TRBD2 (6 bases). Looked up from germline, CDR1 is SQVTM and CDR2 is ANQGSEA. The CDR3 loop spans 15 amino acids. V was trimmed by 6 bases and J by 0 bases, leaving 16 bases between them. CDR3 region: CSVTYEGTSTDTQYF. For the CDR3, the DNA is TGCAGCGTGACATATGAGGGGACTAGCACAGATACGCAGTATTTT.

V is TRBV7-2 and J is TRBJ2-7; D perhaps matches TRBD2 (7 bases). Trimming removed 5 bases from V and 2 bases from J, with 22 bases in between. Germline-derived CDR1 and CDR2 are SGHTA and FQGNSA. The CDR3 has 17 residues. CDR3 sequence reads: CASSRTIGGGLAYEQYF. CDR3 in DNA: TGTGCCAGCAGCCGAACGATAGGGGGTGGACTAGCCTACGAGCAGTACTTC.

The gene calls are TRBV10-3 and TRBJ2-7; 7 nucleotides line up with TRBD2. The CDR3 runs to 13 residues. Germline V CDR1 and CDR2: ENHRY, SYGVKD. The V gene end was trimmed by 8 bases and the J gene end by 4 bases; junction bases not matched to a gene: 8. The CDR3 is CAIGEGPLYEQYF. CDR3 DNA: TGTGCCATCGGGGAGGGGCCTCTATACGAGCAGTACTTC.

This clonotype was seen a handful of times. The chain joins TRBV15 to TRBJ2-7, with 7 bases identical to TRBD2. This CDR3 spans 16 amino acids. Trimming took 1 base from V and 1 from J; bases not matched to a gene: 7. Germline assignment: CDR1 LNHNV and CDR2 YYDKDF (reference sequence). Written as DNA, the CDR3 is TGTGCCACCAGCAGAGGAGCGGGGAGGGTTTCCTACGAGCAGTACTTC. It codes for CATSRGAGRVSYEQYF.

This chain joins TRBV20-1 and TRBJ2-1, with D possibly matching TRBD2 (6 bases). CDR3 length: 15 amino acids. V was trimmed by 0 bases and J by 0 bases, leaving 9 bases between them. Germline CDR1 reads DFQATT; CDR2 reads SNEGSKA (reference sequence). This chain's CDR3 is CSARDRRGSYNEQFF. In nucleotides, the CDR3 is TGCAGTGCTAGAGATCGGCGGGGCTCCTACAATGAGCAGTTCTTC.

Ten or more counts support this clonotype. V gene TRBV12-3 or TRBV12-4 combines with J gene TRBJ1-5; D remains unclear. This CDR3 comprises 13 residues. Trimming left V 4 bases short and J 4 bases short, with 8 bases between. The CDR3 sequence: CASSYLGNQPQHF. CDR3 DNA: TGTGCCAGCAGTTACCTGGGTAATCAGCCCCAGCATTTT.

This clonotype was seen a handful of times. The chain combines TRBV5-6 with TRBJ1-1; D is ambiguous. The CDR3 sequence is 11 residues long. Germline assignment: CDR1 SGHDT and CDR2 YYEEEE. V lost 4 bases and J lost 3, with 4 bases in between. For the CDR3, the DNA is TGTGCCAGCAGCACATACACTGAAGCTTTCTTT. Protein: CASSTYTEAFF.

This clonotype was detected a few times. The chain employs TRBV20-1 and TRBJ2-3, with D possibly called TRBD1 or TRBD2 (5 bases each). Germline assignment: CDR1 DFQATT and CDR2 SNEGSKA (reference sequence). The CDR3 is 13 residues long. V was cut by 5 bases and J by 0 bases, with 9 bases left in between. The CDR3 nucleotides read TGCAGTGCTTGGGACGCTAGCACAGATACGCAGTATTTT. This sequence encodes CSAWDASTDTQYF.